These 3 T cell receptor beta chains were sequenced from one sample in a study of CD8 T cells in ankylosing spondylitis. MiXCR was run by TCRdb on the 5' RACE reads, yielding one entry per CDR3 protein. The sample lists under 850,000 distinct CDR3 sequences, under 20% seen once, with around 20% in the top ten. These receptors have no known antigen. Study-wide results and caveats: There was a TCR beta motif, made of 7 or 8 highly homologous variants, that appeared characteristic of ankylosing spondylitis blood.

Sequencing was carried out using blood, either unsorted or a sorted T cell fraction (not recorded which). The source is a male donor with ankylosing spondylitis.

This clonotype was found a few times. The V and J genes are TRBV6-6 and TRBJ1-1; no clear D gene. Per the germline V gene, CDR1 is MNHNY and CDR2 is SVGAGI (reference sequence). Trimming left V 5 bases short and J 7 bases short, with 11 bases between. This CDR3 has 12 residues. The CDR3 loop reads CASSVSRVEAFF. The CDR3, as DNA: TGTGCCAGCAGTGTATCTAGGGTTGAAGCTTTCTTT.

This clonotype was observed a handful of times. The chain combines TRBV29-1 with TRBJ1-2, with D maybe TRBD1 (6 bases). Trimming left V 6 bases short and J 4 bases short, with 15 bases between. There are 13 residues in the CDR3. Per the germline V gene, CDR1 is SQVTM and CDR2 is ANQGSEA. CDR3 in DNA: TGCAGCGTCGATAGGACAGAAATCTATGGCTACACCTTC. Its protein product is CSVDRTEIYGYTF.

This clonotype has a count of ten or more. The V and J genes are TRBV7-3 and TRBJ2-3, with TRBD2 identical over 7 bases. The CDR3 has 14 amino acids. V shed 1 base, J shed 6 bases, and the junction held 4 bases outside the gene matches. In germline, CDR1 is SGHTA, CDR2 FQGTGA. This chain's CDR3 is CASSLRSGTDTQYF. The CDR3 region has the DNA TGTGCCAGCAGCTTAAGAAGCGGGACTGATACGCAGTATTTT.